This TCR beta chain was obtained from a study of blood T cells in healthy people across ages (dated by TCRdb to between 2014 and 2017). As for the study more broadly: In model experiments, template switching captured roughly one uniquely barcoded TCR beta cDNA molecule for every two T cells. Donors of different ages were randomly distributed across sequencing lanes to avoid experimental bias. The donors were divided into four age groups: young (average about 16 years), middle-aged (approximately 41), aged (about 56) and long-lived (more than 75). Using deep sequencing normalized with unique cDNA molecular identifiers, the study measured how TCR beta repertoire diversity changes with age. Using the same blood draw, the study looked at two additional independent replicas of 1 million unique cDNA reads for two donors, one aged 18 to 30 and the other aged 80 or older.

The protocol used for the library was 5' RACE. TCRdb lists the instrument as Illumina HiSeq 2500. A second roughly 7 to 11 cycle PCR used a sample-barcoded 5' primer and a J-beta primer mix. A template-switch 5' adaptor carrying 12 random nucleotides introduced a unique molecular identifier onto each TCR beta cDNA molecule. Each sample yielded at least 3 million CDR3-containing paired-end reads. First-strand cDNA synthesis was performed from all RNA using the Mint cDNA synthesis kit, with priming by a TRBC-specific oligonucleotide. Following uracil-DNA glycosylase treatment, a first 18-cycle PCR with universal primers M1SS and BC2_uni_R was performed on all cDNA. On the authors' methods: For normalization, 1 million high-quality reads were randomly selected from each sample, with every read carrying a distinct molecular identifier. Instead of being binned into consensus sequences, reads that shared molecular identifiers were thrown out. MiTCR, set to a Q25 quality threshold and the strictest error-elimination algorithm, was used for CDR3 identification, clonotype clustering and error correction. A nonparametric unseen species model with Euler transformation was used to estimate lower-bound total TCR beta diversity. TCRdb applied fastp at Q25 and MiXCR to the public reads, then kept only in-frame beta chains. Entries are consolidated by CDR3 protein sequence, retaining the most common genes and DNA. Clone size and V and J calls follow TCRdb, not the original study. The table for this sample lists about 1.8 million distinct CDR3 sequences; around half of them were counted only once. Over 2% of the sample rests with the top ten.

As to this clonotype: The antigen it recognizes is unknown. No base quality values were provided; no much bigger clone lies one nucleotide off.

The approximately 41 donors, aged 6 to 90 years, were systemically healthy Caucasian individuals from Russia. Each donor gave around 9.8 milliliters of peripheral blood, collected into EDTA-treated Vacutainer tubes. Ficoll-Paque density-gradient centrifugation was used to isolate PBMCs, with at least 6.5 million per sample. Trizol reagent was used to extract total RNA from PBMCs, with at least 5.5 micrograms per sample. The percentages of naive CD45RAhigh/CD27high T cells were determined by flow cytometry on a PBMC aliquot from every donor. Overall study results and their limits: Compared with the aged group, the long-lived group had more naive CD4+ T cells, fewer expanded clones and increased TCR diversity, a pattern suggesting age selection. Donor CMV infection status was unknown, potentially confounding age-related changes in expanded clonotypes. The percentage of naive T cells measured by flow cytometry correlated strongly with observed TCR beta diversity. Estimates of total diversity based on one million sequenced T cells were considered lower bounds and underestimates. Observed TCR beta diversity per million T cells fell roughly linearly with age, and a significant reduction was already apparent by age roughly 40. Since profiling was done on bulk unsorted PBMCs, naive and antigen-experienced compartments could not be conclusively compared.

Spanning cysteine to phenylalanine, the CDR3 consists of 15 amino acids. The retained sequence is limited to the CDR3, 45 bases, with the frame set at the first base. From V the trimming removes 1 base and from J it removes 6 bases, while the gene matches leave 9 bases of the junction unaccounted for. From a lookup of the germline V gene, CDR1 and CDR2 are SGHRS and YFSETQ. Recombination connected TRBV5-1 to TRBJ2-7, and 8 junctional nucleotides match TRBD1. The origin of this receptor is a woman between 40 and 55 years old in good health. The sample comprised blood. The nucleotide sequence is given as TGCGCCAGCAGCTTGCATTACGGACAGGGTTCCGAGCAGTACTTC. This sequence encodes CASSLHYGQGSEQYF.